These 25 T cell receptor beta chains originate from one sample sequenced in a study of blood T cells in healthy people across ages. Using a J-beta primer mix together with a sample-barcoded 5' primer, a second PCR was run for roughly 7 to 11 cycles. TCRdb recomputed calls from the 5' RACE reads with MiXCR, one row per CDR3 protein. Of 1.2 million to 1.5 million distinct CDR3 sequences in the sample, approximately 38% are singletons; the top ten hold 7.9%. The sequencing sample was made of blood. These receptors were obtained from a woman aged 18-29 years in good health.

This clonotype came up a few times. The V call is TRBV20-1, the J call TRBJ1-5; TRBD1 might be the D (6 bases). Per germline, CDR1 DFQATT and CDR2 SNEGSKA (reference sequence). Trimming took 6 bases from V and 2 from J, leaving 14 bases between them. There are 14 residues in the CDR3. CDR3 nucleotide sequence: TGCAGTGCGAGTGACGGGGGCGGCAATCAGCCCCAGCATTTT. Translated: CSASDGGGNQPQHF.

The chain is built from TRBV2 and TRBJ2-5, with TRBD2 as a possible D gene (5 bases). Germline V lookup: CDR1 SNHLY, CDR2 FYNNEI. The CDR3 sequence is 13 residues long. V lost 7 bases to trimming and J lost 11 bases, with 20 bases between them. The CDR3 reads CASIEGVVWEQYF. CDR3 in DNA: TGTGCCAGCATTGAGGGAGTAGTTTGGGAGCAGTACTTC. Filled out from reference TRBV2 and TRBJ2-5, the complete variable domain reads EPEVTQTPSHQVTQMGQEVILRCVPISNHLYFYWYRQILGQKVEFLVSFYNNEISEKSEIFDDQFSVERPDGSNFTLKIRSTKLEDSAMYFCASIEGVVWEQYFGPGTRLLVL.

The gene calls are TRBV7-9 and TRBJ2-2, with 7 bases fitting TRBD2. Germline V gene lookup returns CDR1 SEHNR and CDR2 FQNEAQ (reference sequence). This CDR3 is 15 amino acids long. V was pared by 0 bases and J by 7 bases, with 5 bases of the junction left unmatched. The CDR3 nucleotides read TGTGCCAGCAGCTTAGCACGGGGGGACCTCGGGGAGCTGTTTTTT. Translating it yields CASSLARGDLGELFF.

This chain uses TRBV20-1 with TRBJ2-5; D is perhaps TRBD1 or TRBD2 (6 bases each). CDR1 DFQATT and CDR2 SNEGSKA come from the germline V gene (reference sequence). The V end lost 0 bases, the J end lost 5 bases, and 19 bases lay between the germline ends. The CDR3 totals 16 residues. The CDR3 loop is CSARDLSGGPGETQYF. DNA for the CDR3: TGCAGTGCTAGAGATTTGAGTGGGGGGCCTGGGGAGACCCAGTACTTC.

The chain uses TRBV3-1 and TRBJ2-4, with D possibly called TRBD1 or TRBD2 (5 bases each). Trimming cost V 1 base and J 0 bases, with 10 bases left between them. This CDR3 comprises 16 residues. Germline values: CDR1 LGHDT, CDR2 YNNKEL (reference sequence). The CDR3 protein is CASSQVLGVAKNIQYF. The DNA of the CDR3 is TGTGCCAGCAGCCAAGTTTTGGGGGTAGCCAAAAACATTCAGTACTTC. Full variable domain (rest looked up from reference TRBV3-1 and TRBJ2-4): DTAVSQTPKYLVTQMGNDKSIKCEQNLGHDTMYWYKQDSKKFLKIMFSYNNKELIINETVPNRFSPKSPDKAHLNLHINSLELGDSAVYFCASSQVLGVAKNIQYFGAGTRLSVL.

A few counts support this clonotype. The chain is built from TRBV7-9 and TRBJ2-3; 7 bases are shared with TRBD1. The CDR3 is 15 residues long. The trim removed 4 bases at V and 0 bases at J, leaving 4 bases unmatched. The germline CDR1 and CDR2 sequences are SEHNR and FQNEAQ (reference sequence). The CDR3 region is CASSSGTDSTDTQYF. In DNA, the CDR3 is TGTGCCAGCAGCTCCGGGACAGACAGCACAGATACGCAGTATTTT.

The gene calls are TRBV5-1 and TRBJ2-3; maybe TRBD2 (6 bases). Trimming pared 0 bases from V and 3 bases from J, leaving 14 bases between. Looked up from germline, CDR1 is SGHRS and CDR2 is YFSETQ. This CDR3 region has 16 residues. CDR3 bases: TGCGCCAGCAGCTTGGTACTGGGGACTCAAACAGATACGCAGTATTTT. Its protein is CASSLVLGTQTDTQYF.

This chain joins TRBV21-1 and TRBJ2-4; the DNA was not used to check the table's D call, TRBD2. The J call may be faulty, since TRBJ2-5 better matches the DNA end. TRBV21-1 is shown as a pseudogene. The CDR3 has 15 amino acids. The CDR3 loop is CASSNGRGVEETQYF. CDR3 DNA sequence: TGTGCCAGCAGCAATGGGCGGGGGGTAGAAGAGACCCAGTACTTC.

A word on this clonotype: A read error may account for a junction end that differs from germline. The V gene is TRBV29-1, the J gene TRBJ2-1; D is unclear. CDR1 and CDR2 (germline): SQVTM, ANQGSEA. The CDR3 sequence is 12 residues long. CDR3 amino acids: CSLERSSNEQLF. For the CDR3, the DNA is TGCAGCCTTGAACGCTCCAGCAATGAGCAGTTATTC.

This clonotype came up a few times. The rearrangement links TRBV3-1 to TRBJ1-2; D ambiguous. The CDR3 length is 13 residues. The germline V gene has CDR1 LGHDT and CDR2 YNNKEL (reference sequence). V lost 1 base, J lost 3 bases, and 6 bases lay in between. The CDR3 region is CASSQGAYYGYTF. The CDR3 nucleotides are TGTGCCAGCAGCCAAGGGGCCTACTATGGCTACACCTTC.

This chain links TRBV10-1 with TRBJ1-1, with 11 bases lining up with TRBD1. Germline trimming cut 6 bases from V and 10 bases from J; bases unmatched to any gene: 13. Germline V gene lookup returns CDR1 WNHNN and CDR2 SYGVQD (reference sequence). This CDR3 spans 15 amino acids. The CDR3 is CASRIEGQGGVGAFF. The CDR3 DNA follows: TGCGCCAGCAGAATCGAGGGACAGGGGGGGGTTGGAGCTTTCTTT.

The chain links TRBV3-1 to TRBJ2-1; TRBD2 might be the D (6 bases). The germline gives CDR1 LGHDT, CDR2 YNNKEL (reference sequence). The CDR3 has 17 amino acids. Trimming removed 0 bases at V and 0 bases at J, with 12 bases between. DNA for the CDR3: TGTGCCAGCAGCCAAGATTGGGGCGGGGCCTCCTACAATGAGCAGTTCTTC. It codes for CASSQDWGGASYNEQFF.

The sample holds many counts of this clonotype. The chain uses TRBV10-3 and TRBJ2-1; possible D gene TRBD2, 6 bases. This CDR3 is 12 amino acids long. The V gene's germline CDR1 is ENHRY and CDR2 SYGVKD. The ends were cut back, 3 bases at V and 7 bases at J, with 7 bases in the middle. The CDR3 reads CAISDRENEQFF. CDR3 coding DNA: TGTGCCATCAGTGATCGGGAGAATGAGCAGTTCTTC.

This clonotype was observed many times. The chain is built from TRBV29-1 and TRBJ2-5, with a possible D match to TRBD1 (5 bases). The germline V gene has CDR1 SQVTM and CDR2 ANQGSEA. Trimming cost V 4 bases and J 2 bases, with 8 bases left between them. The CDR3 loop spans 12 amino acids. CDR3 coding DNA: TGCAGCGTTGGACAGATACAAGAGACCCAGTACTTC. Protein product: CSVGQIQETQYF. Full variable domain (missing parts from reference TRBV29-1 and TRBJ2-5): SAVISQKPSRDICQRGTSLTIQCQVDSQVTMMFWYRQQPGQSLTLIATANQGSEATYESGFVIDKFPISRPNLTFSTLTVSNMSPEDSSIYLCSVGQIQETQYFGPGTRLLVL.

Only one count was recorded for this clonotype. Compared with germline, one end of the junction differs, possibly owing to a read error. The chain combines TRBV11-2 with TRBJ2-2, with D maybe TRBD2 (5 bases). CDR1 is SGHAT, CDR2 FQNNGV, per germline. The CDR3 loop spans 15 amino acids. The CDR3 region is CASSLASAETGELFF. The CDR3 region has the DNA TGTGCCAGTAGCTTAGCGTCCGCGGAGACCGGGGAGCTGTTTTTT.

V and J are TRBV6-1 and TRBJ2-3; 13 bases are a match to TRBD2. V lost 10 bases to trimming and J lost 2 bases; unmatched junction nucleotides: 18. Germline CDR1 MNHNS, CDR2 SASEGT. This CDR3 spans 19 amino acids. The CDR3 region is CATERELAGGPRDTDTQYF. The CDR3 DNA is TGTGCCACCGAAAGAGAACTAGCGGGAGGGCCTAGGGACACAGATACGCAGTATTTT.

CDR3 sequence reads: CASRPPGSNYGYTF. In DNA form, the CDR3 reads TGTGCCAGCCGACCACCCGGCAGTAACTATGGCTACACCTTC. This chain connects TRBV6-5 to TRBJ1-2; unclear D gene. The CDR3 consists of 14 residues. Germline V CDR1 and CDR2: MNHEY, SVGAGI. V gave up 8 bases and J gave up 1 base, with 14 bases separating them.

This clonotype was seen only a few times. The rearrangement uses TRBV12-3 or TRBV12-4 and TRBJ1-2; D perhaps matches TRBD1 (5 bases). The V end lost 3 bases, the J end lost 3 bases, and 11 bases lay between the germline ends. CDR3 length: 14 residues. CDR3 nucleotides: TGTGCCAGCAGTTTTGGGGCCAGGGACTATGGCTACACCTTC. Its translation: CASSFGARDYGYTF.

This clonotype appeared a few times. CDR3 sequence (DNA): TGTGCCACCAGCAGAGAGTCAGGGTTGAACACTGAAGCTTTCTTT. This encodes CATSRESGLNTEAFF. The J gene is TRBJ1-1, the V gene TRBV15; D perhaps matches TRBD1 (5 bases). The CDR3 totals 15 residues. The germline V gene encodes CDR1 LNHNV and CDR2 YYDKDF (reference sequence). V lost 0 bases to trimming and J lost 0 bases, with 8 bases between them.

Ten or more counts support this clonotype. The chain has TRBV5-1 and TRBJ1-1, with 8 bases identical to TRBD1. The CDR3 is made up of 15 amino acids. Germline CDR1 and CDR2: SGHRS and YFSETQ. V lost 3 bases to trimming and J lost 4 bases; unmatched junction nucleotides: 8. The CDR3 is CASSSTGDQVTEAFF. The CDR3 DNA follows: TGCGCCAGCAGCTCGACAGGGGATCAAGTCACTGAAGCTTTCTTT.

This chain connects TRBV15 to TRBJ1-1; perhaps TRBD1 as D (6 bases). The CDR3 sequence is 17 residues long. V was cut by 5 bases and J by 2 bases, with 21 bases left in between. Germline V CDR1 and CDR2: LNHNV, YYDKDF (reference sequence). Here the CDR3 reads CATSEIGQPTPNTEAFF. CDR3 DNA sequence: TGTGCCACCAGCGAGATTGGACAGCCGACCCCAAACACTGAAGCTTTCTTT.

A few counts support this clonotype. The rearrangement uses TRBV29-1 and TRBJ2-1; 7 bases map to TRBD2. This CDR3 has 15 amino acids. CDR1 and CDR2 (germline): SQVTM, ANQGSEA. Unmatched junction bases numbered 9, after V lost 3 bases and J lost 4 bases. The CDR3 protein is CSVEERGEPYNEQFF. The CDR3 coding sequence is TGCAGCGTTGAGGAGCGGGGAGAACCTTACAATGAGCAGTTCTTC.

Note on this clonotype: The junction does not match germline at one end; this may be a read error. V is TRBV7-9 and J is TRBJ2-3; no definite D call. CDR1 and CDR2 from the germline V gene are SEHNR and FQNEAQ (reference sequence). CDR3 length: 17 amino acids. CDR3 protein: CDSSLSTQILRTDTQYF. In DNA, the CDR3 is TGTGACAGCAGCTTATCTACCCAAATCTTAAGGACGGATACGCAGTATTTT.

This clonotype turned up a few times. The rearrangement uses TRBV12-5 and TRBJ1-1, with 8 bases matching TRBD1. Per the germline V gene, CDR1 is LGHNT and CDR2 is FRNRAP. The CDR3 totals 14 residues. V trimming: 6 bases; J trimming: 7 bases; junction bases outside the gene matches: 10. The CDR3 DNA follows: TGTGCTAGTGGGGGGCAGGGGGCTCAGAATGAAGCTTTCTTT. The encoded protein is CASGGQGAQNEAFF.

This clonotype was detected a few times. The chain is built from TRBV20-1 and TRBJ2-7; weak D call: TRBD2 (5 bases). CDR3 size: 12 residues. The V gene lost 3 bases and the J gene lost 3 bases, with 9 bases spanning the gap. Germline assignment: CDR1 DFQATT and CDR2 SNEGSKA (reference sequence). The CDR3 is CSAREVNYEQYF. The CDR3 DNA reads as TGCAGTGCTAGGGAGGTCAACTACGAGCAGTACTTC.